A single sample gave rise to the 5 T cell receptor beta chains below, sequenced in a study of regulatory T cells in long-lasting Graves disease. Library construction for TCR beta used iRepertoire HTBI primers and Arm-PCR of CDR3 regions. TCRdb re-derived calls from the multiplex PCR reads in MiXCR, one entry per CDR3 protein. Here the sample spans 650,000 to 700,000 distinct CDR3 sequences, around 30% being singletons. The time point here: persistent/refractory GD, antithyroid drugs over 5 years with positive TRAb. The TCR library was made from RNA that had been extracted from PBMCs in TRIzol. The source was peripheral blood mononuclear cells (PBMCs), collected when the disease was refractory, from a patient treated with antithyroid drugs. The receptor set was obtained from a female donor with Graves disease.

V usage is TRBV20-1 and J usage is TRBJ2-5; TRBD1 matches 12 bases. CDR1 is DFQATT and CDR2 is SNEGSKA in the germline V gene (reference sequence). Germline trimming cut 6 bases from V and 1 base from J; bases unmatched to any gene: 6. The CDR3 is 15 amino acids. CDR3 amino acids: CSAEGQGAAQETQYF. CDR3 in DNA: TGCAGTGCCGAGGGACAGGGGGCCGCCCAAGAGACCCAGTACTTC.

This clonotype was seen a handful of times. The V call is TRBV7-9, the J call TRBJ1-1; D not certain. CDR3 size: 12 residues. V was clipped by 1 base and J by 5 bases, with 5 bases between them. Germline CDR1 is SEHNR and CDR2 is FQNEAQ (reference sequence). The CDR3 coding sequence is TGTGCCAGCAGCTTAGTACAGACTGAAGCTTTCTTT. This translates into CASSLVQTEAFF.

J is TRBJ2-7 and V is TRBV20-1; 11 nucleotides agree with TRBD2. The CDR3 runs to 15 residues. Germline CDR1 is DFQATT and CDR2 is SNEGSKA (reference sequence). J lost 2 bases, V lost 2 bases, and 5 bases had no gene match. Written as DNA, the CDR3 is TGCAGTGCTAGATACACTAGCGGGAGCACCTACGAGCAGTACTTC. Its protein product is CSARYTSGSTYEQYF.

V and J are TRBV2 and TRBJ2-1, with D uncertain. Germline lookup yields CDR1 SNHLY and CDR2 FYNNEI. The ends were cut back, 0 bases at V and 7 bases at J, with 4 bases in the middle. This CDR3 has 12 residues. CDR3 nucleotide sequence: TGTGCCAGCAGTGAAGCGGCGAATGAGCAGTTCTTC. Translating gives CASSEAANEQFF.

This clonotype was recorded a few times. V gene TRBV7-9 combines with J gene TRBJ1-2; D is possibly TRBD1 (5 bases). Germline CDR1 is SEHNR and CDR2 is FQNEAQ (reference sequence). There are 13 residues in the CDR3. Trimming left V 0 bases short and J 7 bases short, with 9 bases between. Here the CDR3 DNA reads TGTGCCAGCAGCTTAGCAGGGGCGACTGGCTACACCTTC. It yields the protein CASSLAGATGYTF.